This TCR beta chain was captured in a study of shared clonotypes between healthy human individuals. A CD45RA-negative memory subset and a CD45RA+ naive subset were separated from the CD4+ cells. Germline V CDR1 and CDR2: MNHEY, SVGAGI. The CDR3 loop spans 14 amino acids. V shed 5 bases and J 10 bases; nucleotides not matched to a gene: 9. Only in-frame clones appear in the TCRdb table, and some are missing; sequencing was by immunoSEQ multiplex PCR. The data hold about 2.3 million clones, with about nine tenths observed a single time. On this clone: The target antigen is unknown.

Study findings and constraints: On the whole, naive subsets had larger estimated richness than memory subsets had. What rarefaction showed was incomplete sorted-subset sequencing despite large depth.

Sequenced input: naive CD4+ T cells from PBMCs. Specified subset: CD45RA+ positively selected. The source of this sequence is a man between 18 and 29 years old in good health. Some clones in this sample may be carry-over from other donors' samples. J is TRBJ2-1 and V is TRBV6-5, with TRBD1 matching over 9 bases. The CDR3 spells CASSRDRVLQEQFF. In nucleotides, the CDR3 is TGTGCCAGCAGTAGGGACAGGGTTTTGCAGGAGCAGTTCTTC.